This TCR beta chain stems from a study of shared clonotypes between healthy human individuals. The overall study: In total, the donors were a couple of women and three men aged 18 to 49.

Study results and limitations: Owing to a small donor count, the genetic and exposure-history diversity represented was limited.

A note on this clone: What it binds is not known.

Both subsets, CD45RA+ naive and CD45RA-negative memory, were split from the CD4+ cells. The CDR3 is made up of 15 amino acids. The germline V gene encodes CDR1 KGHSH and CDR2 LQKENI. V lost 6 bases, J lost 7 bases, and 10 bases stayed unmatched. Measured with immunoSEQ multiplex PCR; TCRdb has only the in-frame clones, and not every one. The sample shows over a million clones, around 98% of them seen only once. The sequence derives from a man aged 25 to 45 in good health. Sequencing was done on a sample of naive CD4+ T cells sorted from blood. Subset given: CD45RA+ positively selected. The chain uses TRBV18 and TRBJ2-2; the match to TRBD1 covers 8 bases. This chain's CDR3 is CASSPRQGTVGELFF. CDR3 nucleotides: TGTGCCAGCTCCCCTAGACAGGGGACGGTCGGGGAGCTGTTTTTT. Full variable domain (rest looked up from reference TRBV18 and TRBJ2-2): NAGVMQNPRHLVRRRGQEARLRCSPMKGHSHVYWYRQLPEEGLKFMVYLQKENIIDESGMPKERFSAEFPKEGPSILRIQQVVRGDSAAYFCASSPRQGTVGELFFGEGSRLTVL.